This paragraph reports one T cell receptor beta chain. Its cognate antigen is unknown. This sample was included in a study of T cell responses to AZD1222 COVID-19 vaccine. Overall study results and limits: The donor cohort was predominantly white British with a female majority, and clonal diversity may have been underestimated. Baseline serostatus was positive in only a handful of AZD1222 recipients.

Germline V gene lookup returns CDR1 MDHEN and CDR2 SYDVKM. The germline V and J ends were trimmed by 5 bases and 1 base, with 14 bases remaining between them. This CDR3 contains 15 residues. TCRdb's table, derived via immunoSEQ multiplex PCR, lists solely in-frame clones and lacks some. The sample has around 100,000 clones; approximately 88% are singletons. The receptor was derived from an adult in good health. The source material was peripheral blood, sampled on day 0 of AZD1222 vaccination. The V call is TRBV28, the J call TRBJ1-1, with no clear D. CDR3 nucleotide sequence: TGTGCCAGCAGTCCCCCCACGCGGTCGAACACTGAAGCTTTCTTT. It encodes CASSPPTRSNTEAFF.